Listed here are 5 T cell receptor beta chains from one sample, sequenced in a study of T cell responses to AZD1222 COVID-19 vaccine. Measured with immunoSEQ multiplex PCR; TCRdb has only the in-frame clones, and not every one. This table has roughly 140,000 clones, about 92% appearing once. Specimen: peripheral blood, collected 28 days after the second AZD1222 dose. These receptors all come from an adult who received the AZD1222 COVID-19 vaccine.

The table lists this clone with a few counts. The rearrangement joins TRBV5-3 to TRBJ1-5, with TRBD1 matching over 7 bases. TRBV5-3 is an ORF for which the function is uncertain. The ends lost 4 bases at V and 0 bases at J; junction bases unmatched: 13. The CDR3 totals 18 residues. The CDR3 reads CARSIPARQGGSNQPQHF. The CDR3 coding sequence is TGTGCCAGAAGCATCCCCGCCCGACAGGGTGGTAGCAATCAGCCCCAGCATTTT.

The rearrangement joins TRBV25-1 to TRBJ1-1; 7 bases fit TRBD1. The length of the CDR3 is 13 residues. CDR1 is MGHDK and CDR2 is SYGVNS in the germline V gene. J gave up 2 bases and V 5 bases, and 2 bases lay outside the gene matches. The CDR3 protein is CASSPGGNTEAFF. The CDR3 DNA follows: TGTGCCAGCAGTCCAGGGGGAAACACTGAAGCTTTCTTT.

The J gene is TRBJ2-7, the V gene TRBV6-5; 11 positions agree with TRBD1. Trimming at V came to 9 bases and at J to 5 bases, leaving 6 bases not matched to a gene. Germline CDR1 MNHEY, CDR2 SVGAGI. The CDR3 runs 13 residues. The CDR3 loop is CASGTGGVNEQYF. CDR3 nucleotides: TGTGCCAGTGGGACAGGGGGGGTTAACGAGCAGTACTTC.

The chain joins TRBV10-3 to TRBJ2-7, with TRBD1 matching 8 bases. The trim removed 6 bases at V and 9 bases at J, leaving 16 bases unmatched. Looked up from germline, CDR1 is ENHRY and CDR2 is SYGVKD. This CDR3 region has 15 residues. The CDR3: CAIRWGQALPTRQYF. The CDR3 DNA is TGTGCCATCAGATGGGGACAGGCTCTGCCTACGAGGCAGTACTTC.

The chain joins TRBV9 to TRBJ1-2; no reliable D call. The V gene lost 5 bases and the J gene lost 9 bases, with 5 bases spanning the gap. The CDR3 consists of 9 residues. The germline V gene has CDR1 SGDLS and CDR2 YYNGEE. The CDR3 sequence is CASRPSYTF. The CDR3 DNA reads as TGTGCCAGCAGGCCAAGCTACACCTTC. Drawing the rest from reference TRBV9 and TRBJ1-2, the complete variable domain is DSGVTQTPKHLITATGQRVTLRCSPRSGDLSVYWYQQSLDQGLQFLIQYYNGEERAKGNILERFSAQQFPDLHSELNLSSLELGDSALYFCASRPSYTFGSGTRLTVV.